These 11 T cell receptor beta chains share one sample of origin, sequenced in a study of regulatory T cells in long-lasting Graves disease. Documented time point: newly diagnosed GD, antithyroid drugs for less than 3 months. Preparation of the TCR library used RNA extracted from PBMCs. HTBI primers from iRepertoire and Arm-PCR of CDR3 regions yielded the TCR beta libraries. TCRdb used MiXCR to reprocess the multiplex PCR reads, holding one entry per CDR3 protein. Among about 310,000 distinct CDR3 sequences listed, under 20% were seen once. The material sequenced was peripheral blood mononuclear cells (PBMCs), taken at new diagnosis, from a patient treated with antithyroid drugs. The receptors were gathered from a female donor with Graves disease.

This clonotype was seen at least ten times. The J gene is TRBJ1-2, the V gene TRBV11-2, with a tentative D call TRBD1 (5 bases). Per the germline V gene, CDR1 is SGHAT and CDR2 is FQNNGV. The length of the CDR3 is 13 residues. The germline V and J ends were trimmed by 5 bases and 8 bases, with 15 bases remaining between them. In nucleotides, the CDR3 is TGTGCCAGCAGCGCGGGGGAACCGGGGGGCTACACCTTC. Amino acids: CASSAGEPGGYTF.

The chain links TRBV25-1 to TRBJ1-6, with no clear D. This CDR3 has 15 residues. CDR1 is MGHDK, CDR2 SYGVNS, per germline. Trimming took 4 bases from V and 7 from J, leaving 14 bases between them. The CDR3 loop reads CASSGSSSDNSPLHF. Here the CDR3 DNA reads TGTGCCAGCAGTGGTTCGAGCAGCGACAATTCACCCCTCCACTTT.

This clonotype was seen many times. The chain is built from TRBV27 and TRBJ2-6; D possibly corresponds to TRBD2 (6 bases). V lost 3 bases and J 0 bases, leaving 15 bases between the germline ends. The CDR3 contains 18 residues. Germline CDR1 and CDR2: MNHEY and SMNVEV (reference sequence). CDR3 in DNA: TGTGCCAGCAGTTTCGTAGGCGGGACCACCTCTGGGGCCAACGTCCTGACTTTC. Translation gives CASSFVGGTTSGANVLTF.

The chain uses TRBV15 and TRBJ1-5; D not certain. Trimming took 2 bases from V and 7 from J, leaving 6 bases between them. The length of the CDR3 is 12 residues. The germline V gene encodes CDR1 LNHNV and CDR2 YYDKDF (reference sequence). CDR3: CATSRQRQPQHF. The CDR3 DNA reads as TGTGCCACCAGCAGACAAAGGCAGCCCCAGCATTTT.

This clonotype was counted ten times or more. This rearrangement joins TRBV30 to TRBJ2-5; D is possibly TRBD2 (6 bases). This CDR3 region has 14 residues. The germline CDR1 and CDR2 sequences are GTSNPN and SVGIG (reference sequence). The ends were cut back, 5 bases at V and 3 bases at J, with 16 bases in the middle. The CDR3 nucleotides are TGTGCCTGGGCCCCAGGGAGGTACGAAGAGACCCAGTACTTC. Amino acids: CAWAPGRYEETQYF. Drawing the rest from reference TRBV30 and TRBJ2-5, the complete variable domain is SQTIHQWPATLVQPVGSPLSLECTVEGTSNPNLYWYRQAAGRGLQLLFYSVGIGQISSEVPQNLSASRPQDRQFILSSKKLLLSDSGFYLCAWAPGRYEETQYFGPGTRLLVL.

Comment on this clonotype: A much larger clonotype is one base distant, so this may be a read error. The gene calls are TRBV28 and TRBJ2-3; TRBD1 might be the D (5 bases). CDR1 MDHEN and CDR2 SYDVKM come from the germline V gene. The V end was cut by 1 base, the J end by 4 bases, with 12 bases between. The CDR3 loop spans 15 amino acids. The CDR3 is CASSLSSPRADTQYF. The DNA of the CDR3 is TGTGCCAGCAGTTTATCCTCTCCCAGGGCAGATACGCAGTATTTT.

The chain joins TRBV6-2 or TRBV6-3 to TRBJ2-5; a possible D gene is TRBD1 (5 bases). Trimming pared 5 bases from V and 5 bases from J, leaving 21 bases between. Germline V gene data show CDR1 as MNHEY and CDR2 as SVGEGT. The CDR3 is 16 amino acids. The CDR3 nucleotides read TGTGCCAGCAGTGTGATCAGGGCCCCTTATGAGGAGACCCAGTACTTC. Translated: CASSVIRAPYEETQYF.

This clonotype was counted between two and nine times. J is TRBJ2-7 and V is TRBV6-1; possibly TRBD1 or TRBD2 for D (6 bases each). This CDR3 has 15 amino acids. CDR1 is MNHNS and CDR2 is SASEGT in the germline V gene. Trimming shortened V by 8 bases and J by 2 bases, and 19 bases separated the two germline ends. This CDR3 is CASVPVSGAPYEQYF. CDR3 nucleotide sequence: TGTGCCAGCGTCCCAGTTTCGGGGGCCCCCTACGAGCAGTACTTC.

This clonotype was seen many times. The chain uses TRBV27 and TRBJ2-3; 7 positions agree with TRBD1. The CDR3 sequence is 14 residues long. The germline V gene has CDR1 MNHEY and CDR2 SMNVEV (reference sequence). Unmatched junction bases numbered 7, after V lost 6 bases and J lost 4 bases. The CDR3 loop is CASSAPTGPDTQYF. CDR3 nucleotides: TGTGCCAGCAGCGCCCCGACAGGGCCAGATACGCAGTATTTT.

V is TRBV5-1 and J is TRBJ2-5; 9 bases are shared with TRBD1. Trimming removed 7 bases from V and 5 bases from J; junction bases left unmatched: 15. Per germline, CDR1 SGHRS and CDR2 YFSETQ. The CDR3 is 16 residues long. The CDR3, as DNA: TGCGCCAGCGGGTTGAACCGGGACAGGGTTAGGGAGACCCAGTACTTC. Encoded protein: CASGLNRDRVRETQYF. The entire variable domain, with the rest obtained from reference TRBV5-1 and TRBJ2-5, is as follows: KAGVTQTPRYLIKTRGQQVTLSCSPISGHRSVSWYQQTPGQGLQFLFEYFSETQRNKGNFPGRFSGRQFSNSRSEMNVSTLELGDSALYLCASGLNRDRVRETQYFGPGTRLLVL.

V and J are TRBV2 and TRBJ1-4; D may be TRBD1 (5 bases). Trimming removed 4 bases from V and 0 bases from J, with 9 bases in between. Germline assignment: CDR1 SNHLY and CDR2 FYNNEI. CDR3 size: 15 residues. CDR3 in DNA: TGTGCCAGCAGTGGCCGACAGCCAACTAATGAAAAACTGTTTTTT. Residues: CASSGRQPTNEKLFF. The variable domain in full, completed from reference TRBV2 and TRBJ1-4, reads EPEVTQTPSHQVTQMGQEVILRCVPISNHLYFYWYRQILGQKVEFLVSFYNNEISEKSEIFDDQFSVERPDGSNFTLKIRSTKLEDSAMYFCASSGRQPTNEKLFFGSGTQLSVL.